This T cell receptor beta chain was observed in a study of OX40 agonist ivuxolimab in advanced cancers. Study-wide context: A mean age of around 63 years, range 23 to 79, was recorded, and 70% to 85% were male. General study points: The 0.1-3.0 mg/kg partial responders had among the lowest clonal expansion. Expanded peripheral T cell antigen specificity was not determined.

The CDR3 sequence is 15 residues long. The ends lost 7 bases at V and 4 bases at J; junction bases unmatched: 11. The germline V gene encodes CDR1 MRHNA and CDR2 SNTAGT. Details on this clone: Its antigen remains unidentified.

Some clones are missing from TCRdb's copy, which holds only in-frame ones; the method was immunoSEQ multiplex PCR. The sample has under 80,000 clones; about 92% are singletons. The V and J genes are TRBV6-4 and TRBJ1-2; 8 bases are a match to TRBD1. The material was CD4+ or CD8+ T cells sorted from blood, obtained in a trial of the OX40 agonist ivuxolimab. This clonotype was sampled from an adult with an advanced solid tumor such as melanoma, head and neck, liver or kidney cancer. The DNA for the CDR3 is TGTGCCAGCAAGGGCTACAGGGGGAACAGCTATGGCTACACCTTC. Translated: CASKGYRGNSYGYTF.